Listed below are T cell receptor beta chains from one sample, sequenced in a study of T cell changes during pregnancy in multiple sclerosis. Generated by immunoSEQ multiplex PCR, the TCRdb table keeps only in-frame clones and is missing some. The repertoire has some 120,000 clones, 90% to 96% of them found once; the top ten carry over 0.35%. The sample consisted of peripheral blood, taken after pregnancy. Every receptor here comes from a female donor with multiple sclerosis, enrolled in a pregnancy study. Each CDR3 is given with its conserved first and last residue. D genes are given only for firm matches. The size of a clone is reported for some rows only, either as once, few or many, or as a class for expanded clones.

V	J	size	D	DNA	CDR3
TRBV5-6	TRBJ1-1	.	.	TGTGCCAGCAGCCTACAGACTGAAGCTTTCTTT	CASSLQTEAFF
TRBV11-3	TRBJ2-5	.	.	TGTGCCAGCAGCTTAGCTACAGGGAAGTCAGAGACCCAGTACTTC	CASSLATGKSETQYF
TRBV25-1	TRBJ2-7	.	TRBD2	TGTGCCAGCAGTGAGAGGGGGACTAGCTACGAGCAGTACTTC	CASSERGTSYEQYF
TRBV19	TRBJ2-7	.	TRBD1	TGTGCCCAAAACAGGGGATTGGAGCAGTACTTC	CAQNRGLEQYF
TRBV2	TRBJ2-3	.	.	TGTGCCAGCCAAAAACCCCTCGGGACAGATACGCAGTATTTT	CASQKPLGTDTQYF
TRBV28	TRBJ2-7	.	TRBD2	TGTGCCAGCAGTTTCCAAAACGGGGGGGGTATGGAGCAGTACTTC	CASSFQNGGGMEQYF
TRBV7-3	TRBJ1-1	.	.	TGTGCCAGCAGCCCCAGGGCAGGGCGGAACACTGAAGCTTTCTTT	CASSPRAGRNTEAFF
TRBV5-1	TRBJ1-5	once	TRBD1	TGCGCCAGCAGCTCGGGGACAGGCCCCACATCGCCCCAGCATTTT	CASSSGTGPTSPQHF
TRBV28	TRBJ2-5	.	.	TGTGCCAGCAGTTTATTTTTAACCCAGTACTTC	CASSLFLTQYF
TRBV5-6	TRBJ1-1	.	.	TGTGCCAGCAGCTTGGGTAGCACTGAAGCTTTCTTT	CASSLGSTEAFF
TRBV19	TRBJ2-3	.	TRBD1	TGTGCCAGTAGTCCCCTCCGGGACAGGGGAACAGATACGCAGTATTTT	CASSPLRDRGTDTQYF
TRBV12-2	TRBJ1-2	.	.	TGTGCAAGTCGCGGGGATTACACTACCGAGGGGGCAGTTGGTTTGCTCTATGGCTACACCTTC	CASRGDYTTEGAVGLLYGYTF
TRBV28	TRBJ1-4	.	.	TGTGCCAGCGGATGGAGATCTGAACTGTTTTTT	CASGWRSELFF
TRBV4-1	TRBJ2-2	once	.	TGCGCCAGCAGCCAAGGAGGAGTCCAAACGAACACCGGGGAGCTGTTTTTT	CASSQGGVQTNTGELFF
TRBV28	TRBJ1-3	.	TRBD1	TGTGCCAGCAGCTTGACAGGGCGGACTGGAAACACCATATATTTT	CASSLTGRTGNTIYF
TRBV6-5	TRBJ2-1	once	TRBD2	TGTGCCAGCAGTTACATAGCGGGAGGAAGTGAGCAGTTCTTC	CASSYIAGGSEQFF
TRBV7-8	TRBJ2-1	.	.	TGTGCCAGCAGCTTAAACCCCCCTTGGCGGGGATACTACAATGAGCAGTTCTTC	CASSLNPPWRGYYNEQFF
TRBV6-1	TRBJ1-5	.	.	TGTGCCAGCAGTGAATCAGGGTCCCAGCATTTT	CASSESGSQHF